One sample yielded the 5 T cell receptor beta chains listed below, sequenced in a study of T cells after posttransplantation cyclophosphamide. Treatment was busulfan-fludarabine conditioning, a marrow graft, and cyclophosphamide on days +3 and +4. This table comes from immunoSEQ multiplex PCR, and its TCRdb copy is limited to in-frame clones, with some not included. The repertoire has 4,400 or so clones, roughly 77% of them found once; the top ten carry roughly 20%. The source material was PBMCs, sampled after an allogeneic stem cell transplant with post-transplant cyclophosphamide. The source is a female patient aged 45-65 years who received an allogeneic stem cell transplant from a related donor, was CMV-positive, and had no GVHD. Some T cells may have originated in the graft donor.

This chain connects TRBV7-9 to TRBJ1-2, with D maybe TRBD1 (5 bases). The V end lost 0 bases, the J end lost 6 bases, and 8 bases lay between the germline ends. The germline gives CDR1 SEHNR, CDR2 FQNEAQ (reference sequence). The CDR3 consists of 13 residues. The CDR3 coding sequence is TGTGCCAGCAGCTTAGCGGCAGGGAATGGCTACACCTTC. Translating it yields CASSLAAGNGYTF.

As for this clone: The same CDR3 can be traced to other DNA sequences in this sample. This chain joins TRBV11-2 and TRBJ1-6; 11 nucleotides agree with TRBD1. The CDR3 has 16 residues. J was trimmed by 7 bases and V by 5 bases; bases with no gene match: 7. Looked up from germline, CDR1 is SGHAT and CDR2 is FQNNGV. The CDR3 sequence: CASSPGTGGNNSPLHF. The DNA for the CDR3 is TGTGCCAGCAGCCCTGGGACAGGGGGAAACAATTCACCCCTCCACTTT.

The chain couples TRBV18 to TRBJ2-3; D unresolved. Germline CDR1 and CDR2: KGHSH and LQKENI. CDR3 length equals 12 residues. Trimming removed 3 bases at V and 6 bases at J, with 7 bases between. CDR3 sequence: CASSPNRDTQYF. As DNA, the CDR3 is TGTGCCAGCTCACCGAACCGGGATACGCAGTATTTT.

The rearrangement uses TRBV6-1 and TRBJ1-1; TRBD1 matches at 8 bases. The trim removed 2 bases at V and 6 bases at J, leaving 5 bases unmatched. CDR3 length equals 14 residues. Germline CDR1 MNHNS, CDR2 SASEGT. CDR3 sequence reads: CASSELQGVAEAFF. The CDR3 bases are TGTGCCAGCAGTGAATTACAGGGGGTCGCTGAAGCTTTCTTT.

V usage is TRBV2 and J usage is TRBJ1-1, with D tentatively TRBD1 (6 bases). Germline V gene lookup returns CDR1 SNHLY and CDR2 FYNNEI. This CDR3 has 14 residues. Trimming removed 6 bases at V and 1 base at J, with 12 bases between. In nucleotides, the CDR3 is TGTGCCAGCAGCCCGTGGGGGCCGAACACTGAAGCTTTCTTT. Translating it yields CASSPWGPNTEAFF.